This note documents a single TCR beta chain sequence. Its matching antigen is unknown. The data were obtained in a study of T cell responses to AZD1222 COVID-19 vaccine. Study-level findings and limits: No repertoire was sampled before or during the peak T cell response, only after it.

Libraries were prepared by immunoSEQ multiplex PCR; TCRdb keeps only in-frame clonotypes and omits some of them. The table has tens of thousands of clones, roughly 85% seen once. Specimen: peripheral blood, collected 28 days after the second AZD1222 dose. This receptor was taken from an adult who received the AZD1222 COVID-19 vaccine.

For the CDR3, the DNA is TGTGCCAGCAGCTTGCGGGGCTCTGGAAACACCATATATTTT. This encodes CASSLRGSGNTIYF. The genes are TRBV5-6 and TRBJ1-3; unclear D gene. The V end was cut by 1 base, the J end by 0 bases, with 5 bases between. The CDR3 is 14 residues long. Germline CDR1 is SGHDT and CDR2 is YYEEEE.